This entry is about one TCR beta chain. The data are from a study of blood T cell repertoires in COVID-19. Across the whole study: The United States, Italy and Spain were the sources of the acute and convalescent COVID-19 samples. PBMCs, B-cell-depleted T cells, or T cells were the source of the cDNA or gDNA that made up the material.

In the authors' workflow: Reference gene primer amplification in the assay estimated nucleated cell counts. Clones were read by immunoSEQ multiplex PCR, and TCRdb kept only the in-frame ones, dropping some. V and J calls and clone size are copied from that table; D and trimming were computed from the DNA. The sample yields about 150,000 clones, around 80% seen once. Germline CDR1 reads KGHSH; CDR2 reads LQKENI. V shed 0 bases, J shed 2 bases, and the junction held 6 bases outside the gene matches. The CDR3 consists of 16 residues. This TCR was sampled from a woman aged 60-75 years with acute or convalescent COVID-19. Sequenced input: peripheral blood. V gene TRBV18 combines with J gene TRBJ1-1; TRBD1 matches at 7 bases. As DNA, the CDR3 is TGTGCCAGCTCACCACCGTCGGGACAGATTAACACTGAAGCTTTCTTT. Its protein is CASSPPSGQINTEAFF.